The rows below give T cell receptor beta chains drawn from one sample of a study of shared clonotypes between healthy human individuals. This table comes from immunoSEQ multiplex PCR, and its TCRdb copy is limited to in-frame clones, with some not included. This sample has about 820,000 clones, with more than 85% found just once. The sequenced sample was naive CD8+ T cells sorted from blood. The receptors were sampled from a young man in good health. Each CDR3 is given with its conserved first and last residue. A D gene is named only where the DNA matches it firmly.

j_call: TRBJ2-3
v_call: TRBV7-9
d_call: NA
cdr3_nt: TGTGCCACTCTACCCCCTTTACTTCGAAGCACAGATACGCAGTATTTT
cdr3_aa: CATLPPLLRSTDTQYF

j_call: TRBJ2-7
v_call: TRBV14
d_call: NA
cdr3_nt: TGTGCCAGCAGCCAATGGCTGGGAACCTACGAGCAGTACTTC
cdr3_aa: CASSQWLGTYEQYF

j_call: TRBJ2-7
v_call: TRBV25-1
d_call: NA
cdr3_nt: TGTGCCAGCAGTTCAGTACTTGACAGTAGTGGCGAGCAGTACTTC
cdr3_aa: CASSSVLDSSGEQYF

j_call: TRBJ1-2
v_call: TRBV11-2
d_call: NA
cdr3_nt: TGTGCCAGCTTTCTCGGTACCTCCTATGGCTACACCTTC
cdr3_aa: CASFLGTSYGYTF

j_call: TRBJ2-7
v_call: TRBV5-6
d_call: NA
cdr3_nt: TGTGCCAGCAGCCCCGGGGACGGTGAGCAGTACTTC
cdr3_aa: CASSPGDGEQYF

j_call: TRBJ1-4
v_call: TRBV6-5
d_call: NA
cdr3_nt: TGTGCCAGCAGTTACTCCGGTTATGAAAAACTGTTTTTT
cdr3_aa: CASSYSGYEKLFF

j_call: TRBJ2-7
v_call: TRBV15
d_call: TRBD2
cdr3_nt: TGTGCCACCAGCAGAGATGGTAGCGGGAGTGACTGGGAGCAGTACTTC
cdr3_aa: CATSRDGSGSDWEQYF

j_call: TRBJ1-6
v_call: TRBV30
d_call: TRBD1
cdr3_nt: TGTGCCTGGCACCTAGGACAGGGGAATTCACCCCTCCACTTT
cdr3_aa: CAWHLGQGNSPLHF

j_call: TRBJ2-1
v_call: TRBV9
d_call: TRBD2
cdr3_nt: TGTGCCAGCAGCGTGGGTGCTAGCGGGAATGAGCAGTTCTTC
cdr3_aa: CASSVGASGNEQFF

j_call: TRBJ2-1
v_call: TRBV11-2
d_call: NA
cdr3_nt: TGTGCCAGCAGCTTAGATCTAGGGGGGGCCCGCGGCGATGAGCAGTTCTTC
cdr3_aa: CASSLDLGGARGDEQFF